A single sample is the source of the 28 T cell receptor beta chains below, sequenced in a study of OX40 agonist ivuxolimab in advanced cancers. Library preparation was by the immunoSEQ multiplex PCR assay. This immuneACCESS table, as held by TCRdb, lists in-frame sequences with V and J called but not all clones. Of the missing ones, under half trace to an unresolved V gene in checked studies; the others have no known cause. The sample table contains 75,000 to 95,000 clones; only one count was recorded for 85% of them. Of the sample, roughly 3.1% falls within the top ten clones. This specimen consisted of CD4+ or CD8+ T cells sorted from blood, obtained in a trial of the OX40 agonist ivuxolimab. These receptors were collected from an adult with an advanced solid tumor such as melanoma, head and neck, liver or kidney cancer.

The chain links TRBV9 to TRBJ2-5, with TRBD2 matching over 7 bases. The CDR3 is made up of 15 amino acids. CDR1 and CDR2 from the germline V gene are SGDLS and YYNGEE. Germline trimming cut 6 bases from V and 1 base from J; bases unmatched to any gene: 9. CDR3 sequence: CASTLWGGVQETQYF. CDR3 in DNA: TGTGCCAGCACCCTATGGGGGGGGGTCCAAGAGACCCAGTACTTC.

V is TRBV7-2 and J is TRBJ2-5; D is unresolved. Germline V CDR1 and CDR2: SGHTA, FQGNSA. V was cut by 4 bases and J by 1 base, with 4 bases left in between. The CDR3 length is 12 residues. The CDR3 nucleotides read TGTGCCAGCAGCTCCCTCCAAGAGACCCAGTACTTC. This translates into CASSSLQETQYF.

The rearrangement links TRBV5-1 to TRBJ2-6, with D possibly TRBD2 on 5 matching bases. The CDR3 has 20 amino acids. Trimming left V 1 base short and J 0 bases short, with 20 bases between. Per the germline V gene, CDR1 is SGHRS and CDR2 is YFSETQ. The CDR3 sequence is CASSLLAISTEVSGANVLTF. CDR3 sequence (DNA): TGCGCCAGCAGCTTGCTGGCTATATCGACGGAGGTCTCTGGGGCCAACGTCCTGACTTTC.

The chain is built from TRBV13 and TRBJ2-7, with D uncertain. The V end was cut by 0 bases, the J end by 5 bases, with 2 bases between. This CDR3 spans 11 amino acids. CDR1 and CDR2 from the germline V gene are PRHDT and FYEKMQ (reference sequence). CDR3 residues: CASSLGHEQYF. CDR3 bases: TGTGCCAGCAGCTTAGGGCACGAGCAGTACTTC. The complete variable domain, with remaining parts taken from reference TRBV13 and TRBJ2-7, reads AAGVIQSPRHLIKEKRETATLKCYPIPRHDTVYWYQQGPGQDPQFLISFYEKMQSDKGSIPDRFSAQQFSDYHSELNMSSLELGDSALYFCASSLGHEQYFGPGTRLTVT.

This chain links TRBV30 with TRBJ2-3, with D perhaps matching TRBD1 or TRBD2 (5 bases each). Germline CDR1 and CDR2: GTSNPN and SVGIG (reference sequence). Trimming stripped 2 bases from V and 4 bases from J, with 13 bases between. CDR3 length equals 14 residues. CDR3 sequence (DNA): TGTGCCTGGAGTACCGGGACGAACGCAGATACGCAGTATTTT. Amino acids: CAWSTGTNADTQYF.

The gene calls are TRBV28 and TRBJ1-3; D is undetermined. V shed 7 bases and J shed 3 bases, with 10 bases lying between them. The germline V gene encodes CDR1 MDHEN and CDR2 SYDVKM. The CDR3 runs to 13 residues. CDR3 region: CASNNSNGNTIYF. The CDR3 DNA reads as TGTGCCAGCAACAACAGTAATGGAAACACCATATATTTT.

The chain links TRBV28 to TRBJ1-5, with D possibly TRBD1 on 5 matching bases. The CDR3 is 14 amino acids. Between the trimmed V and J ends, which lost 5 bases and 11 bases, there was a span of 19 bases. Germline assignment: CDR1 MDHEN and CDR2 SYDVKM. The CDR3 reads CASSPGTVKVAQHF. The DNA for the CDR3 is TGTGCCAGCAGTCCTGGGACGGTCAAAGTGGCCCAGCATTTT.

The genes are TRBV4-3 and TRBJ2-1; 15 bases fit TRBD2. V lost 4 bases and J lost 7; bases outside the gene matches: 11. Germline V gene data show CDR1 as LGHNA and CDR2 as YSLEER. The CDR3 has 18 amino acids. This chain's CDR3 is CASSRRPGLAGGGNEQFF. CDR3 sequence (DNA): TGCGCCAGCAGCCGCAGACCGGGACTAGCGGGGGGAGGTAATGAGCAGTTCTTC.

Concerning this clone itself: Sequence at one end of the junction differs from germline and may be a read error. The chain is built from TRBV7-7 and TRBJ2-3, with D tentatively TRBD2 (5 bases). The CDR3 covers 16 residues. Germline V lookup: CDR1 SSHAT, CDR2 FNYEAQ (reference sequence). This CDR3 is CASSLGEAFLADTQYF. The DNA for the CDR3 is TGTGCTAGCAGCTTGGGAGAGGCGTTCTTGGCGGATACGCAGTATTTT.

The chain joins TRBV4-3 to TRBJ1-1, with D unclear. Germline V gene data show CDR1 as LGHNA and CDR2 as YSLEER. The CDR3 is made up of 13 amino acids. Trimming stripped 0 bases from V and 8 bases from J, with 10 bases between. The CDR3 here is CASSQDHEDEAFF. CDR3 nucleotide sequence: TGCGCCAGCAGCCAAGACCACGAGGACGAAGCTTTCTTT.

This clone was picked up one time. The DNA of the CDR3 is TGTGCCATCAGTGAGCCTGGATGGTCGAGGGAGACGGGGGTAAATAATTCACCCCTCCACTTT. Protein: CAISEPGWSRETGVNNSPLHF. This chain joins TRBV10-3 and TRBJ1-6; the D gene is possibly TRBD1 (5 bases). There are 21 residues in the CDR3. Deletions cut 2 bases from V and 5 bases from J, with 28 bases between. The germline CDR1 and CDR2 sequences are ENHRY and SYGVKD.

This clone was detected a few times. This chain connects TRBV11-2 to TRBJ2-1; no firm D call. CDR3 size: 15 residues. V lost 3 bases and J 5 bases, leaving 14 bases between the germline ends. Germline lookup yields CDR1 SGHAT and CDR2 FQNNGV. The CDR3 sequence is CASSFPSSGNNEQFF. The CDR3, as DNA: TGTGCCAGCAGCTTCCCCTCGAGTGGGAACAATGAGCAGTTCTTC.

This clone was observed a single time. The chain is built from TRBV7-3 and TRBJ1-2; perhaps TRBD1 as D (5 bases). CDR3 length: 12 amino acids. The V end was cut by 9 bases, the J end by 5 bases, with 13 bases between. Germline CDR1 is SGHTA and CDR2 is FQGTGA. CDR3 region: CASIMGDYGYTF. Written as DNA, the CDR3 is TGTGCCAGTATTATGGGGGATTATGGCTACACCTTC.

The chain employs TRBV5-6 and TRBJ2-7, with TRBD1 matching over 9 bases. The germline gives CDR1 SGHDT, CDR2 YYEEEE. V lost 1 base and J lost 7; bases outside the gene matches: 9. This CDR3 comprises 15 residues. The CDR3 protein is CASSLPGQGYGEQYF. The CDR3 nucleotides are TGTGCCAGCAGCTTGCCGGGACAGGGTTACGGGGAGCAGTACTTC.

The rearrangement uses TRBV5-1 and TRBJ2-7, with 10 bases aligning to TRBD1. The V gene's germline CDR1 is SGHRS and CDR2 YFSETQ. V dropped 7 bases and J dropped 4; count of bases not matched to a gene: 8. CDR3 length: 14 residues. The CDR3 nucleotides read TGCGCCAGCCGTAACCGGGACAGGGGTTACGAGCAGTACTTC. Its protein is CASRNRDRGYEQYF. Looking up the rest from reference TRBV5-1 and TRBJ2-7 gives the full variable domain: KAGVTQTPRYLIKTRGQQVTLSCSPISGHRSVSWYQQTPGQGLQFLFEYFSETQRNKGNFPGRFSGRQFSNSRSEMNVSTLELGDSALYLCASRNRDRGYEQYFGPGTRLTVT.

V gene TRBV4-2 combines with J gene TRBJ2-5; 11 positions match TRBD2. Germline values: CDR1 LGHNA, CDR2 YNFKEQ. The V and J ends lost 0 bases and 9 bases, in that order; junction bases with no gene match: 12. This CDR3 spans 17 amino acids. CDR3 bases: TGTGCCAGCAGCCAAGAAGTACTAGCGGGAGAACCTGAACCCCAGTACTTC. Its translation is CASSQEVLAGEPEPQYF.

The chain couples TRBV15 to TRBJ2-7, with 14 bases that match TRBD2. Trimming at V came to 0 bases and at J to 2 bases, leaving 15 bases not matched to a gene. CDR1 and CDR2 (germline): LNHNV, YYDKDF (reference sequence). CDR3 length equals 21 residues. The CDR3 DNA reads TGTGCCACCAGCAGAGATCGGTCTGGGACTAGCGGGGGCCCCAAACCCTACGAGCAGTACTTC. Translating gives CATSRDRSGTSGGPKPYEQYF.

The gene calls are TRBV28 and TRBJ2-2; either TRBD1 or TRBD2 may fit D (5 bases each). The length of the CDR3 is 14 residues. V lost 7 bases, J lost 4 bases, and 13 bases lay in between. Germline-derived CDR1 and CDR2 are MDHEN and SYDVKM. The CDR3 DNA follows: TGTGCCAGCATAGGGGTGGGGACCACCGGGGAGCTGTTTTTT. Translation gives CASIGVGTTGELFF.

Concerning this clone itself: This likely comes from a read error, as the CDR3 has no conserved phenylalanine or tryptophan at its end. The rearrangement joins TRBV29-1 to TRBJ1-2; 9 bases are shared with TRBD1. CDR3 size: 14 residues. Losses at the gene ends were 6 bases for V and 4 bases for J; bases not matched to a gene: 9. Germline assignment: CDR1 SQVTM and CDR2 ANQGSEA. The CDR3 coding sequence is TGCAGCGTCGCTCGGGGACAGGGAACCTATGGCTACACCCTC. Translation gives CSVARGQGTYGYTL.

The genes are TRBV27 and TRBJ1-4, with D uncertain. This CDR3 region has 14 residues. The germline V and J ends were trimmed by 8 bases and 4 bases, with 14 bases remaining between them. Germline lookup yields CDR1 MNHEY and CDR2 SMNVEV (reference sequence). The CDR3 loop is CASGFRGINEKLFF. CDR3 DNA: TGTGCCAGCGGCTTTCGTGGGATTAATGAAAAACTGTTTTTT.

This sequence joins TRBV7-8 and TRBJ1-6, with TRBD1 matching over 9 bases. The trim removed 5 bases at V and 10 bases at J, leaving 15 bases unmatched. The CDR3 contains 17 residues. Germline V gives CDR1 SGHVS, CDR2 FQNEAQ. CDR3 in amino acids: CASSPQQGAGAYSPLHF. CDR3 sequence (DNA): TGTGCCAGCAGCCCACAACAGGGGGCGGGGGCGTACTCACCCCTCCACTTT.

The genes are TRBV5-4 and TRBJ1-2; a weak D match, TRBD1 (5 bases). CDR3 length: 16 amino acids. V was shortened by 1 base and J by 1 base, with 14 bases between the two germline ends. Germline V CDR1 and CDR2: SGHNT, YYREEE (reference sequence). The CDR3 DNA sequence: TGTGCCAGCAGCTTGAGAAGGGGCATGTATAACTATGGCTACACCTTC. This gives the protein CASSLRRGMYNYGYTF.

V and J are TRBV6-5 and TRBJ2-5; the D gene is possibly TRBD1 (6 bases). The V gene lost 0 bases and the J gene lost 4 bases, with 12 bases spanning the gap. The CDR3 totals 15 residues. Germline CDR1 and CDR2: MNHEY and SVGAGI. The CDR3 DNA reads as TGTGCCAGCAGTTACTCGAGCAGGGGTAGAGAGACCCAGTACTTC. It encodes CASSYSSRGRETQYF.

The CDR3 loop reads CASSLAHSPSGANVLTF. In DNA, the CDR3 is TGTGCCAGCAGCTTGGCGCACTCCCCTTCTGGGGCCAACGTCCTGACTTTC. The chain is built from TRBV5-4 and TRBJ2-6; D not resolved. Germline lookup yields CDR1 SGHNT and CDR2 YYREEE (reference sequence). The CDR3 totals 17 residues. Trimming left V 0 bases short and J 1 base short, with 11 bases between.

The CDR3 DNA follows: TGTGCCAGCAGTGAACAACAGGGGGGTCAGCCCCAGCATTTT. Amino acids: CASSEQQGGQPQHF. The chain recombines TRBV6-5 with TRBJ1-5; TRBD1 matches at 8 bases. V was clipped by 5 bases and J by 6 bases; unmatched bases: 6. This CDR3 has 14 amino acids. Germline assignment: CDR1 MNHEY and CDR2 SVGAGI.

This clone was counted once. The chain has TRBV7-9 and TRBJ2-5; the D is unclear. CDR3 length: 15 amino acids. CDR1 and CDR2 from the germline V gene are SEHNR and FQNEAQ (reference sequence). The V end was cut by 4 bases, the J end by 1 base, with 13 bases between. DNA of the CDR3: TGTGCCAGCAGCTATCCGAACAATCTCCAAGAGACCCAGTACTTC. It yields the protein CASSYPNNLQETQYF. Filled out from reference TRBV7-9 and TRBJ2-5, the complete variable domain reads DTGVSQNPRHKITKRGQNVTFRCDPISEHNRLYWYRQTLGQGPEFLTYFQNEAQLEKSRLLSDRFSAERPKGSFSTLEIQRTEQGDSAMYLCASSYPNNLQETQYFGPGTRLLVL.

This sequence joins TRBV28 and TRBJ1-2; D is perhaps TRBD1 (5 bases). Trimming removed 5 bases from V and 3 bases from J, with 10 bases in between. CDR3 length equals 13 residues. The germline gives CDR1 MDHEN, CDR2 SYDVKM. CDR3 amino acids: CASSTGGYYGYTF. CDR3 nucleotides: TGTGCCAGCAGTACGGGGGGGTACTATGGCTACACCTTC.

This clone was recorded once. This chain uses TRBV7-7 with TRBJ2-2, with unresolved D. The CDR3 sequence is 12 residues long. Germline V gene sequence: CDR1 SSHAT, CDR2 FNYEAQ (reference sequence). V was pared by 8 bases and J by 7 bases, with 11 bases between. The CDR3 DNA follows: TGTGCCAGCTCCCCGTTATACGGGGAGCTGTTTTTT. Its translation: CASSPLYGELFF. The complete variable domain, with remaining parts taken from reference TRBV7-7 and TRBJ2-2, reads GAGVSQSPRYKVTKRGQDVTLRCDPISSHATLYWYQQALGQGPEFLTYFNYEAQPDKSGLPSDRFSAERPEGSISTLTIQRTEQRDSAMYRCASSPLYGELFFGEGSRLTVL.